This TCR beta chain was sequenced for a study of blood T cell repertoires in COVID-19. CDR1 is SGHTA and CDR2 is FQGNSA in the germline V gene. V lost 3 bases and J 0 bases, leaving 10 bases between the germline ends. This CDR3 spans 15 amino acids. Sequencing used immunoSEQ multiplex PCR; TCRdb keeps in-frame clones, though not all of them. The sample has about 160,000 clones; under 85% are singletons. The sequence came from a man in his 70s with acute or convalescent COVID-19. The rearrangement links TRBV7-2 to TRBJ2-3; maybe TRBD2 (5 bases). The source material was peripheral blood. The CDR3 protein is CASSLNGVSTDTQYF. The CDR3 DNA reads TGTGCCAGCAGCTTGAACGGGGTTAGCACAGATACGCAGTATTTT.